Below, 17 T cell receptor beta chains from the same sample are listed, as sequenced in a study of blood T cell repertoires in COVID-19. Using immunoSEQ multiplex PCR, the repertoire was profiled, and TCRdb retains in-frame clones only, with some absent. The table includes fewer than 300,000 clones, 80% to 95% detected once. The sample consisted of peripheral blood. These receptors were collected from a woman in her twenties or thirties with COVID-19, enrolled during active disease.

This chain joins TRBV2 and TRBJ1-5; D uncertain. CDR3 length: 15 amino acids. Trimming shortened V by 1 base and J by 6 bases, and 13 bases separated the two germline ends. Germline V lookup: CDR1 SNHLY, CDR2 FYNNEI. The CDR3 DNA sequence: TGTGCCAGCAGTGAAGATGGGCAGGAGGGTCAGCCCCAGCATTTT. Translating gives CASSEDGQEGQPQHF.

CDR3 protein: CASSPGPERSPLHF. The CDR3, as DNA: TGCGCCAGCAGCCCGGGTCCGGAACGGTCACCCCTCCACTTT. The chain joins TRBV5-1 to TRBJ1-6; D ambiguous. The germline V gene has CDR1 SGHRS and CDR2 YFSETQ. The CDR3 runs to 14 residues. Trimming removed 4 bases from V and 10 bases from J, with 15 bases in between. Drawing the rest from reference TRBV5-1 and TRBJ1-6, the complete variable domain is KAGVTQTPRYLIKTRGQQVTLSCSPISGHRSVSWYQQTPGQGLQFLFEYFSETQRNKGNFPGRFSGRQFSNSRSEMNVSTLELGDSALYLCASSPGPERSPLHFGNGTRLTVT.

This clone came up a few times. The V and J genes are TRBV9 and TRBJ1-4; D call uncertain. This CDR3 is built from 14 residues. Germline CDR1 and CDR2: SGDLS and YYNGEE. Between the trimmed V and J ends, which lost 0 bases and 8 bases, there was a span of 11 bases. The CDR3 bases are TGTGCCAGCAGCGTAGGAGGGATGAGGGAAAAACTGTTTTTT. Translation gives CASSVGGMREKLFF. Full variable domain (remainder filled in from reference TRBV9 and TRBJ1-4): DSGVTQTPKHLITATGQRVTLRCSPRSGDLSVYWYQQSLDQGLQFLIQYYNGEERAKGNILERFSAQQFPDLHSELNLSSLELGDSALYFCASSVGGMREKLFFGSGTQLSVL.

The DNA of the CDR3 is TGTGCCAGCAGCCTATTAACTAGCGGCTCGTACAATGAGCAGTTCTTC. Its translation: CASSLLTSGSYNEQFF. The chain uses TRBV5-4 and TRBJ2-1, with 8 positions matching TRBD2. Per germline, CDR1 SGHNT and CDR2 YYREEE (reference sequence). The CDR3 spans 16 residues. V dropped 4 bases and J dropped 4; count of bases not matched to a gene: 10.

This sequence joins TRBV2 and TRBJ1-1; no firm D call. The CDR3 is made up of 15 amino acids. Germline CDR1 is SNHLY and CDR2 is FYNNEI. Trimming took 6 bases from V and 3 from J, leaving 17 bases between them. The DNA for the CDR3 is TGTGCCAGCAGCGGGAAGAGAGGGAGCGACACTGAAGCTTTCTTT. Residues: CASSGKRGSDTEAFF.

The V call is TRBV6-2 or TRBV6-3, the J call TRBJ1-6, with no clear D. The CDR3 spans 14 residues. CDR1 is MNHEY and CDR2 is SVGEGT in the germline V gene. V gave up 6 bases and J gave up 6 bases, with 12 bases separating them. The CDR3 DNA is TGTGCCAGCAGCCTTGGACTGTCTAATTCACCCCTCCACTTT. It encodes CASSLGLSNSPLHF.

The chain has TRBV6-1 and TRBJ1-5; 9 bases match TRBD1. The trim removed 3 bases at V and 6 bases at J, leaving 6 bases unmatched. The CDR3 length is 15 residues. CDR1 is MNHNS, CDR2 SASEGT, per germline. The CDR3 region is CASSEGQGNGQPQHF. The DNA of the CDR3 is TGTGCCAGCAGTGAGGGACAGGGTAACGGTCAGCCCCAGCATTTT.

This chain connects TRBV27 to TRBJ1-3; D may be TRBD1 (5 bases). Trimming took 0 bases from V and 4 from J, leaving 13 bases between them. The CDR3 contains 16 residues. From germline, CDR1 is MNHEY and CDR2 SMNVEV (reference sequence). CDR3 bases: TGTGCCAGCAGTTTATCCCAAGCAGGGCCGGGAAACACCATATATTTT. Translation: CASSLSQAGPGNTIYF.

The chain employs TRBV19 and TRBJ2-3; TRBD1 agrees at 9 bases. From germline, CDR1 is LNHDA and CDR2 SQIVND (reference sequence). CDR3 length equals 17 residues. Trimming removed 1 base from V and 3 bases from J; junction bases left unmatched: 8. This chain's CDR3 is CASSIVTGTGFTDTQYF. In DNA form, the CDR3 reads TGTGCCAGTAGTATAGTTACCGGGACAGGGTTTACAGATACGCAGTATTTT.

This chain uses TRBV3-1 (or the pseudogene TRBV3-2) with TRBJ2-6, with D perhaps matching TRBD2 (6 bases). The CDR3 spans 17 residues. Trimming took 4 bases from V and 0 from J, leaving 13 bases between them. Germline CDR1 and CDR2: LGHDT and YNNKEL (reference sequence). In nucleotides, the CDR3 is TGTGCCAGCAGCCTCTCGGGGGAAGGCTCTGGGGCCAACGTCCTGACTTTC. This codes for CASSLSGEGSGANVLTF.

The chain combines TRBV5-4 with TRBJ2-3, with no clear D. V lost 0 bases, J lost 0 bases, and 11 bases lay in between. Germline CDR1 SGHNT, CDR2 YYREEE (reference sequence). CDR3 size: 16 residues. The CDR3 DNA reads as TGTGCCAGCAGCTTGGGGTGGTTGGCTAGCACAGATACGCAGTATTTT. It translates to CASSLGWLASTDTQYF. Based on the CDR3 plus reference TRBV5-4 and TRBJ2-3, the full variable domain is ETGVTQSPTHLIKTRGQQVTLRCSSQSGHNTVSWYQQALGQGPQFIFQYYREEENGRGNFPPRFSGLQFPNYSSELNVNALELDDSALYLCASSLGWLASTDTQYFGPGTRLTVL.

This clone was found a few times. The V gene is TRBV2, the J gene TRBJ2-2; D may be TRBD1 (5 bases). Germline loops: CDR1 SNHLY, CDR2 FYNNEI. The V gene lost 6 bases and the J gene lost 1 base, with 9 bases spanning the gap. The CDR3 covers 14 residues. This CDR3 is CASRNQGNTGELFF. The DNA of the CDR3 is TGTGCCAGCAGGAACCAGGGGAACACCGGGGAGCTGTTTTTT.

The CDR3 DNA reads as TGTGCCAGCAGCCAAGGGGGGCCTGGAAACACCATATATTTT. Translating it yields CASSQGGPGNTIYF. The chain joins TRBV4-2 to TRBJ1-3, with D possibly matching TRBD1 (6 bases). The CDR3 sequence is 14 residues long. With 1 base removed from V and 2 bases from J, the gap between germline ends came to 6 bases. Per germline, CDR1 LGHNA and CDR2 YNFKEQ.

The chain recombines TRBV7-9 with TRBJ2-1; a possible D gene is TRBD2 (6 bases). CDR3 length: 14 amino acids. Germline CDR1 and CDR2: SEHNR and FQNEAQ (reference sequence). V shed 0 bases and J shed 8 bases, with 11 bases lying between them. Written as DNA, the CDR3 is TGTGCCAGCAGCTTAGCCTCGGGCGGGGATGAGCAGTTCTTC. This encodes CASSLASGGDEQFF. The complete variable domain, with remaining parts taken from reference TRBV7-9 and TRBJ2-1, reads DTGVSQNPRHKITKRGQNVTFRCDPISEHNRLYWYRQTLGQGPEFLTYFQNEAQLEKSRLLSDRFSAERPKGSFSTLEIQRTEQGDSAMYLCASSLASGGDEQFFGPGTRLTVL.

The V and J genes are TRBV6-4 and TRBJ1-4, with D possibly matching TRBD1 (5 bases). CDR1 and CDR2 from the germline V gene are MRHNA and SNTAGT. The CDR3 sequence is 15 residues long. V dropped 3 bases and J dropped 5 bases, with 13 bases sitting between them. This CDR3 is CASSESGGPNEKLFF. CDR3 nucleotides: TGTGCCAGCAGTGAGAGCGGGGGACCCAATGAAAAACTGTTTTTT.

The chain has TRBV19 and TRBJ2-7; TRBD1 might be the D (6 bases). Trimming pared 3 bases from V and 0 bases from J, leaving 9 bases between. Germline CDR1 reads LNHDA; CDR2 reads SQIVND (reference sequence). The CDR3 sequence is 14 residues long. The CDR3 nucleotides are TGTGCCAGTAGTATCACAGGGAACTCCTACGAGCAGTACTTC. It specifies CASSITGNSYEQYF.

The V call is TRBV11-2, the J call TRBJ2-7; maybe TRBD1 (5 bases). V dropped 2 bases and J dropped 0 bases, with 11 bases sitting between them. Germline CDR1 SGHAT, CDR2 FQNNGV. This CDR3 is built from 15 residues. CDR3: CASSLKTVNSYEQYF. In DNA form, the CDR3 reads TGTGCCAGCAGCTTAAAGACAGTTAACTCCTACGAGCAGTACTTC. The complete variable domain, with remaining parts taken from reference TRBV11-2 and TRBJ2-7, reads EAGVAQSPRYKIIEKRQSVAFWCNPISGHATLYWYQQILGQGPKLLIQFQNNGVVDDSQLPKDRFSAERLKGVDSTLKIQPAKLEDSAVYLCASSLKTVNSYEQYFGPGTRLTVT.